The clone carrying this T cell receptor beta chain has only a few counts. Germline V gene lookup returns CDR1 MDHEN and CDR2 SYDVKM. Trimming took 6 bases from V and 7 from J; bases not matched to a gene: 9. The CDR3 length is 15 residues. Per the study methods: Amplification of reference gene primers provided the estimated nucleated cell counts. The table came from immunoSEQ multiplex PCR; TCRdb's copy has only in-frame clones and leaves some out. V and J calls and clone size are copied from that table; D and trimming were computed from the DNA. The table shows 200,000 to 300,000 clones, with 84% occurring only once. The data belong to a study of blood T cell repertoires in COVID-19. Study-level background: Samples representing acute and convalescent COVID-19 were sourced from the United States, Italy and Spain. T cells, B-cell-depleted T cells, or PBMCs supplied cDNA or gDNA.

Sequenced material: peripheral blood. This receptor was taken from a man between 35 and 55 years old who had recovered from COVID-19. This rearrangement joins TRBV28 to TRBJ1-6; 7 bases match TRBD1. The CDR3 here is CASRFRTGRNSPLHF. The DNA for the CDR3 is TGTGCCAGCAGATTTCGGACAGGAAGAAATTCACCCCTCCACTTT.